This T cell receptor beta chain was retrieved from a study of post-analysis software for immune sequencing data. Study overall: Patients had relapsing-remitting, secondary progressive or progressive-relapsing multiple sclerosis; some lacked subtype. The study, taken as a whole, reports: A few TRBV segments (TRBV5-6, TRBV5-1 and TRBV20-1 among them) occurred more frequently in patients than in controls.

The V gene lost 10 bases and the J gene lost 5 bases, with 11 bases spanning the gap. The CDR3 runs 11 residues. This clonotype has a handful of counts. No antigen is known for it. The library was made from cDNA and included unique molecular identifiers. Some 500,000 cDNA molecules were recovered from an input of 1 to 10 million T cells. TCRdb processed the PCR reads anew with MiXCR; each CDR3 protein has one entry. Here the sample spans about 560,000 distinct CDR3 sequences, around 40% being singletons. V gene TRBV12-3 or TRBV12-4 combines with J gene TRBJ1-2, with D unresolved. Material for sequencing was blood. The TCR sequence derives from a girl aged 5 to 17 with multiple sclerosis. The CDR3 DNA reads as TGTGCCACCTCCGGGCGGTATGGCTACACCTTC. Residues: CATSGRYGYTF.